The 8 T cell receptor beta chains given below trace back to one sample, sequenced in a study of T cells after yellow fever vaccination. TCRdb reprocessed the 5' RACE reads via MiXCR and lists one record per CDR3 protein. The data hold 500,000 to 650,000 distinct CDR3 sequences, with less than 20% observed a single time. This specimen was PBMCs, taken 5 to 6 days after the first yellow fever vaccination. These receptors came from a man aged 18 to 30 who received the YFV17D yellow fever vaccine.

The chain is built from TRBV20-1 and TRBJ2-7; TRBD1 matches at 7 bases. Germline V CDR1 and CDR2: DFQATT, SNEGSKA (reference sequence). The V gene end was trimmed by 2 bases and the J gene end by 3 bases; junction bases not matched to a gene: 10. The CDR3 extends over 15 amino acids. The CDR3 nucleotides are TGCAGTGCTAGATCAACCGGGACAGATGGCTACGAGCAGTACTTC. Protein: CSARSTGTDGYEQYF.

This clonotype has more than one count but fewer than ten. The chain uses TRBV30 and TRBJ1-2, with TRBD1 matching over 10 bases. Germline V gene sequence: CDR1 GTSNPN, CDR2 SVGIG (reference sequence). This CDR3 spans 17 amino acids. V shed 6 bases, J shed 7 bases, and the junction held 20 bases outside the gene matches. CDR3 protein: CACAESDRGRPVGGYTF. The CDR3 bases are TGTGCCTGCGCGGAGTCAGACAGGGGGCGCCCAGTGGGTGGCTACACCTTC.

This clonotype was counted between two and nine times. The CDR3 is CATSRAPRFELNYGYTF. CDR3 in DNA: TGTGCCACCAGCAGAGCTCCTCGATTTGAATTAAACTATGGCTACACCTTC. The chain joins TRBV15 to TRBJ1-2; D call uncertain. Germline values: CDR1 LNHNV, CDR2 YYDKDF (reference sequence). V lost 1 base to trimming and J lost 2 bases, with 17 bases between them. The CDR3 sequence is 17 residues long. Full variable domain (remainder filled in from reference TRBV15 and TRBJ1-2): DAMVIQNPRYQVTQFGKPVTLSCSQTLNHNVMYWYQQKSSQAPKLLFHYYDKDFNNEADTPDNFQSRRPNTSFCFLDIRSPGLGDTAMYLCATSRAPRFELNYGYTFGSGTRLTVV.

In nucleotides, the CDR3 is TGTGCCAGCAGCAAAGAGGGACTTCGAGTGGACGAGCAGTACGTC. Protein product: CASSKEGLRVDEQYV. The chain recombines TRBV21-1 with TRBJ2-7; the table's D call of TRBD2 was not tested on the DNA. TRBV21-1 is a documented pseudogene. The CDR3 length is 15 residues.

The chain couples TRBV3-1 to TRBJ1-2; D gene ambiguous. Germline V gives CDR1 LGHDT, CDR2 YNNKEL (reference sequence). V shed 3 bases and J shed 1 base, with 6 bases lying between them. The CDR3 is made up of 13 amino acids. In DNA, the CDR3 is TGTGCCAGCAGCCAGAACATTAACTATGGCTACACCTTC. It codes for CASSQNINYGYTF. The whole variable domain, remainder taken from reference TRBV3-1 and TRBJ1-2, is DTAVSQTPKYLVTQMGNDKSIKCEQNLGHDTMYWYKQDSKKFLKIMFSYNNKELIINETVPNRFSPKSPDKAHLNLHINSLELGDSAVYFCASSQNINYGYTFGSGTRLTVV.

A word on this clonotype: One end of the junction is discordant with germline, which a read error may explain. This rearrangement joins TRBV7-7 to TRBJ2-5, with TRBD1 identical over 7 bases. This CDR3 is built from 15 residues. Germline V gene lookup returns CDR1 SSHAT and CDR2 FNYEAQ (reference sequence). The CDR3 nucleotides are TGTGCTAGCAGTTCCACAGGGGATCGGGACGAGACCCAGTACTTC. It encodes CASSSTGDRDETQYF.

The table lists this clonotype with a few counts. This chain uses TRBV27 with TRBJ1-1; the D is unclear. The germline V gene has CDR1 MNHEY and CDR2 SMNVEV (reference sequence). CDR3 length: 12 amino acids. V was cut by 5 bases and J by 5 bases, with 9 bases left in between. CDR3 DNA: TGTGCCAGCAGTCCCACGGGAACTGAAGCTTTCTTT. It yields the protein CASSPTGTEAFF.

This clonotype was seen ten or more times. The chain has TRBV4-1 and TRBJ1-4; D unresolved. Germline V gene sequence: CDR1 MGHRA, CDR2 YSYEKL. The CDR3 contains 15 residues. The ends were cut back, 0 bases at V and 0 bases at J, with 5 bases in the middle. DNA of the CDR3: TGCGCCAGCAGCCAAGATAGGGCAACTAATGAAAAACTGTTTTTT. It yields the protein CASSQDRATNEKLFF.